One and the same sample provided the 26 T cell receptor beta chains below, sequenced in a study of blood T cell repertoires in COVID-19. Profiled with immunoSEQ multiplex PCR; TCRdb holds only in-frame clones, not every one. The profile shows about 220,000 clones, 80% of them singletons. The sample was peripheral blood. The receptors stem from a woman aged 70-85 years with acute or convalescent COVID-19.

This clone appeared once. The CDR3 loop is CASSRSGTDEKLFF. The CDR3 region has the DNA TGTGCCAGCAGTCGATCCGGGACAGATGAAAAACTGTTTTTT. This chain links TRBV28 with TRBJ1-4, with 7 bases fitting TRBD1. The junction had 6 bases not matched to a gene; V was cut back by 5 bases and J by 6 bases. From germline, CDR1 is MDHEN and CDR2 SYDVKM. The CDR3 consists of 14 residues. The full variable domain, rest sourced from reference TRBV28 and TRBJ1-4, is DVKVTQSSRYLVKRTGEKVFLECVQDMDHENMFWYRQDPGLGLRLIYFSYDVKMKEKGDIPEGYSVSREKKERFSLILESASTNQTSMYLCASSRSGTDEKLFFGSGTQLSVL.

This chain links TRBV11-2 with TRBJ1-1; D might be TRBD1 (5 bases). CDR1 and CDR2 from the germline V gene are SGHAT and FQNNGV. Deletions cut 5 bases from V and 4 bases from J, with 14 bases between. The CDR3 sequence is 14 residues long. CDR3 protein: CASSRREGTTEAFF. CDR3 bases: TGTGCCAGCAGCCGCAGGGAAGGTACCACTGAAGCTTTCTTT.

The rearrangement links TRBV20-1 to TRBJ2-1; no definite D call. Germline assignment: CDR1 DFQATT and CDR2 SNEGSKA (reference sequence). The CDR3 contains 11 residues. Trimming pared 5 bases from V and 10 bases from J, leaving 12 bases between. CDR3 nucleotide sequence: TGCAGTGCTCCCTTTTCCGTCGAGCAGTTCTTC. It specifies CSAPFSVEQFF.

This sequence joins TRBV24-1 and TRBJ2-2, with 9 bases identical to TRBD1. CDR1 and CDR2 from the germline V gene are KGHDR and SFDVKD. This CDR3 region has 17 residues. Trimming cost V 3 bases and J 4 bases; bases outside gene matches: 8. The CDR3 region has the DNA TGTGCCACCAGTGATGTAAAGACAGGGGGTGTCACCGGGGAGCTGTTTTTT. As protein: CATSDVKTGGVTGELFF.

The rearrangement uses TRBV27 and TRBJ1-1; maybe TRBD1 (6 bases). Trimming left V 6 bases short and J 10 bases short, with 21 bases between. Germline values: CDR1 MNHEY, CDR2 SMNVEV (reference sequence). This CDR3 region has 14 residues. CDR3 bases: TGTGCCAGCAGGGCGAGGACAGAACGGGTCGGAGCTTTCTTT. It translates to CASRARTERVGAFF.

This clone was counted between two and nine times. The rearrangement joins TRBV19 to TRBJ1-5; D is perhaps TRBD1 (5 bases). The CDR3 has 18 amino acids. CDR1 and CDR2 from the germline V gene are LNHDA and SQIVND (reference sequence). V was shortened by 1 base and J by 0 bases, with 16 bases between the two germline ends. The CDR3 here is CASSIAFRRQYSNQPQHF. The CDR3 region has the DNA TGTGCCAGTAGTATAGCCTTCAGGCGACAGTATAGCAATCAGCCCCAGCATTTT.

This chain connects TRBV7-2 to TRBJ1-2; 9 bases are a match to TRBD1. This CDR3 spans 16 amino acids. Germline V lookup: CDR1 SGHTA, CDR2 FQGNSA. J gave up 3 bases and V 3 bases, and 8 bases lay outside the gene matches. The CDR3 protein is CASSFPGTGFHYGYTF. In DNA, the CDR3 is TGTGCCAGCAGCTTTCCCGGGACAGGGTTCCACTATGGCTACACCTTC.

The chain employs TRBV6-5 and TRBJ2-3; possible D gene TRBD2, 6 bases. Trimming shortened V by 0 bases and J by 8 bases, and 12 bases separated the two germline ends. From germline, CDR1 is MNHEY and CDR2 SVGAGI. CDR3 length equals 14 residues. This chain's CDR3 is CASSYSRLGGTQYF. DNA of the CDR3: TGTGCCAGCAGTTACTCGAGGTTGGGAGGTACGCAGTATTTT.

V is TRBV4-1 and J is TRBJ1-1; D gene unclear. The V end was cut by 0 bases, the J end by 3 bases, with 14 bases between. CDR1 MGHRA and CDR2 YSYEKL come from the germline V gene. This CDR3 has 16 amino acids. The CDR3, as DNA: TGCGCCAGCAGCCAAGACCCTGGAGGCGGATACACTGAAGCTTTCTTT. The encoded protein is CASSQDPGGGYTEAFF.

The V call is TRBV5-5, the J call TRBJ1-1; the D gene is possibly TRBD1 (5 bases). The CDR3 consists of 15 residues. The V gene lost 6 bases and the J gene lost 5 bases, with 20 bases spanning the gap. The germline V gene has CDR1 SGHKS and CDR2 YYEKEE (reference sequence). CDR3 sequence: CASTTRGGGGTEAFF. The CDR3, as DNA: TGTGCCAGCACCACCCGGGGCGGGGGGGGTACTGAAGCTTTCTTT.

The sample holds a few counts of this clone. The chain joins TRBV3-1 (or the pseudogene TRBV3-2) to TRBJ2-2; TRBD2 agrees at 10 bases. V gave up 3 bases and J gave up 7 bases; unmatched junction bases: 11. The germline gives CDR1 LGHDT, CDR2 YNNKEL (reference sequence). CDR3 length: 17 amino acids. The CDR3 bases are TGTGCCAGCAGCCATCGGGCGAGCGGGGGGGCCGGCGGGGAGCTGTTTTTT. Residues: CASSHRASGGAGGELFF.

This clone was counted only a few times. This sequence joins TRBV7-6 and TRBJ2-5; D ambiguous. The CDR3 is 13 amino acids. Trimming shortened V by 4 bases and J by 6 bases, and 12 bases separated the two germline ends. The germline gives CDR1 SGHVS, CDR2 FNYEAQ. DNA for the CDR3: TGTGCCAGCAGCTGGGCAGAAGAGAAGACCCAGTACTTC. Translating it yields CASSWAEEKTQYF. Together with reference TRBV7-6 and TRBJ2-5, the CDR3 gives the full variable domain: GAGVSQSPRYKVTKRGQDVALRCDPISGHVSLYWYRQALGQGPEFLTYFNYEAQQDKSGLPNDRFSAERPEGSISTLTIQRTEQRDSAMYRCASSWAEEKTQYFGPGTRLLVL.

J is TRBJ2-7 and V is TRBV7-3; D uncertain. The germline V and J ends were trimmed by 1 base and 0 bases, with 10 bases remaining between them. The germline CDR1 and CDR2 sequences are SGHTA and FQGTGA. CDR3 length: 15 amino acids. CDR3 nucleotides: TGTGCCAGCAGCTTAAAGGCGGTTAGCTCCTACGAGCAGTACTTC. Its protein product is CASSLKAVSSYEQYF.

The V gene is TRBV19, the J gene TRBJ1-2; D is ambiguous. Germline values: CDR1 LNHDA, CDR2 SQIVND (reference sequence). Trimming left V 5 bases short and J 5 bases short, with 12 bases between. The CDR3 contains 13 residues. CDR3 DNA sequence: TGTGCCAGTAGTTACCTCCAAACATATGGCTACACCTTC. Its protein is CASSYLQTYGYTF.

This clone appeared once. The rearrangement links TRBV3-1 (or the pseudogene TRBV3-2) to TRBJ2-5, with TRBD1 matching 12 bases. Germline V gene sequence: CDR1 LGHDT, CDR2 YNNKEL (reference sequence). The CDR3 loop spans 18 amino acids. Germline trimming cut 0 bases from V and 7 bases from J; bases unmatched to any gene: 12. The DNA of the CDR3 is TGTGCCAGCAGCCAAGAATCGGTAGGGACAGGGGGCTATGGGACCCAGTACTTC. This encodes CASSQESVGTGGYGTQYF.

J is TRBJ2-1 and V is TRBV7-3; possible D gene TRBD1, 7 bases. V lost 3 bases and J 6 bases, leaving 12 bases between the germline ends. This CDR3 has 14 residues. Germline V gene lookup returns CDR1 SGHTA and CDR2 FQGTGA. The CDR3 protein is CASSFQGGTNEQFF. The CDR3 DNA is TGTGCCAGCAGCTTTCAGGGGGGCACCAATGAGCAGTTCTTC. Full variable domain (missing parts from reference TRBV7-3 and TRBJ2-1): GAGVSQTPSNKVTEKGKYVELRCDPISGHTALYWYRQSLGQGPEFLIYFQGTGAADDSGLPNDRFFAVRPEGSVSTLKIQRTERGDSAVYLCASSFQGGTNEQFFGPGTRLTVL.

The J gene is TRBJ2-3, the V gene TRBV24-1, with no clear D. Germline CDR1 KGHDR, CDR2 SFDVKD. The CDR3 runs 11 residues. The ends were cut back, 7 bases at V and 5 bases at J, with 6 bases in the middle. This CDR3 reads CATSRGDTQYF. The CDR3 coding sequence is TGTGCCACCAGCCGAGGAGATACGCAGTATTTT.

Only a few counts were recorded for this clone. The chain recombines TRBV6-1 with TRBJ1-5; no clear D gene. Trimming left V 2 bases short and J 3 bases short, with 17 bases between. This CDR3 comprises 17 residues. The germline gives CDR1 MNHNS, CDR2 SASEGT. In nucleotides, the CDR3 is TGTGCCAGCAGTGAATTGCGCCCAGGCAGAATCAATCAGCCCCAGCATTTT. It encodes CASSELRPGRINQPQHF.

CDR3 protein: CASSAPLGHTDTQYF. The CDR3 DNA sequence: TGTGCCAGCAGCGCACCCCTGGGACACACAGATACGCAGTATTTT. The V gene is TRBV7-8, the J gene TRBJ2-3, with a possible D match to TRBD1 (6 bases). The V and J ends lost 5 bases and 2 bases respectively, with 14 bases between them. Germline CDR1 reads SGHVS; CDR2 reads FQNEAQ. CDR3 size: 15 residues.

J is TRBJ1-6 and V is TRBV2; D might be TRBD1 (5 bases). V gave up 10 bases and J gave up 7 bases, with 14 bases separating them. The CDR3 has 13 amino acids. Germline CDR1 is SNHLY and CDR2 is FYNNEI. CDR3 sequence: CATGAGKNSPLHF. The CDR3 nucleotides are TGTGCCACTGGGGCAGGGAAGAATTCACCCCTCCACTTT.

The CDR3 spells CASSQEFFEETQYF. The CDR3 DNA reads as TGTGCCAGCAGCCAAGAATTTTTTGAGGAGACCCAGTACTTC. This chain uses TRBV14 with TRBJ2-5, with D unresolved. Trimming pared 0 bases from V and 5 bases from J, leaving 10 bases between. From germline, CDR1 is SGHDN and CDR2 FVKESK. CDR3 length: 14 amino acids.

The sample holds a few counts of this clone. The CDR3 region has the DNA TGTGCCAGCTCATTCCGAATGGCCGTCGGAAACACCATATATTTT. This gives the protein CASSFRMAVGNTIYF. This chain connects TRBV6-5 to TRBJ1-3; no firm D call. Germline-derived CDR1 and CDR2 are MNHEY and SVGAGI. This CDR3 spans 15 amino acids. Deletions cut 8 bases from V and 4 bases from J, with 18 bases between.

This clone has a handful of counts. The J gene is TRBJ1-2, the V gene TRBV3-1 (or the pseudogene TRBV3-2); TRBD1 matches at 8 bases. Germline lookup yields CDR1 LGHDT and CDR2 YNNKEL (reference sequence). The CDR3 length is 12 residues. V dropped 5 bases and J dropped 6; count of bases not matched to a gene: 2. In DNA, the CDR3 is TGTGCCAGCAGCATACAGGGGGATGGCTACACCTTC. Amino acid sequence: CASSIQGDGYTF.

This clone was counted once. The chain is built from TRBV12-3 or TRBV12-4 and TRBJ2-2, with TRBD2 matching over 7 bases. The V gene end was trimmed by 9 bases and the J gene end by 7 bases; junction bases not matched to a gene: 5. The CDR3 has 12 amino acids. The CDR3 coding sequence is TGTGCCAGTCGGGGGGACGGCGGGGAGCTGTTTTTT. Translation gives CASRGDGGELFF.

This clone was recorded only once. The V gene is TRBV4-2, the J gene TRBJ1-3; possibly TRBD1 for D (6 bases). The CDR3 is 14 residues long. V lost 5 bases and J lost 7, with 15 bases in between. Per germline, CDR1 LGHNA and CDR2 YNFKEQ. In DNA form, the CDR3 reads TGTGCCAGCAGCAACAGGGCGCTGGGCAACACCATATATTTT. Amino acid sequence: CASSNRALGNTIYF.

V and J are TRBV15 and TRBJ1-5; TRBD1 is a possible D gene (5 bases). Looked up from germline, CDR1 is LNHNV and CDR2 is YYDKDF (reference sequence). The V gene lost 0 bases and the J gene lost 0 bases, with 12 bases spanning the gap. The CDR3 totals 17 residues. CDR3 in DNA: TGTGCCACCAGCAGAGATGACGACAGTTATAGCAATCAGCCCCAGCATTTT. Residues: CATSRDDDSYSNQPQHF.